This T cell receptor (beta chain) originates from a study of blood T cells in healthy people across ages. Study outcomes and limitations: Investigators treated diversity estimates from one million T cells as underestimates.

The authors ran a second PCR of 7 to 11 cycles using a sample-barcoded 5' primer and a J-beta primer mix. Each CDR3 protein is one row after TCRdb ran MiXCR on the 5' RACE reads. The table has more than 750,000 distinct CDR3 sequences, 29% seen once. The V segment lost 6 bases and the J segment 7 bases; nucleotides outside the gene matches: 14. Germline-derived CDR1 and CDR2 are SGHTA and FQGNSA. This CDR3 has 15 residues. This clonotype was detected a few times. The antigen remains unidentified. The data also belong to a second study, concerning T cells of mothers and their children. As reported in that work: The study found slightly higher but non-significant overlap in related versus unrelated mother-child pairs.

Sequencing was done on a sample of blood. This sequence originates from a woman aged 40 to 50 in good health. The chain has TRBV7-2 and TRBJ2-7; 8 bases agree with TRBD2. For the CDR3, the DNA is TGTGCCAGCAGGACCGGGACTATCGGGGGGGGAGAGCAGTACTTC. It specifies CASRTGTIGGGEQYF. The full variable domain, completed using reference TRBV7-2 and TRBJ2-7, is GAGVSQSPSNKVTEKGKDVELRCDPISGHTALYWYRQSLGQGLEFLIYFQGNSAPDKSGLPSDRFSAERTGGSVSTLTIQRTQQEDSAVYLCASRTGTIGGGEQYFGPGTRLTVT.